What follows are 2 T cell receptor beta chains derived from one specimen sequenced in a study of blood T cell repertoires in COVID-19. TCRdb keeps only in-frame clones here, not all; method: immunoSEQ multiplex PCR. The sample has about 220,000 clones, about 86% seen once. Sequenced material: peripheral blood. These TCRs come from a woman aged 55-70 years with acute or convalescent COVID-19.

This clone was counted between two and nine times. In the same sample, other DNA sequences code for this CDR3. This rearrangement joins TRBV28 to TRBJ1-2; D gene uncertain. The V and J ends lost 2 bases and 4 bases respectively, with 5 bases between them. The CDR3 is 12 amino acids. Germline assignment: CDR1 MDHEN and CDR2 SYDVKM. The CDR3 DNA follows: TGTGCCAGCAGTTTAAGTAGCTATGGCTACACCTTC. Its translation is CASSLSSYGYTF.

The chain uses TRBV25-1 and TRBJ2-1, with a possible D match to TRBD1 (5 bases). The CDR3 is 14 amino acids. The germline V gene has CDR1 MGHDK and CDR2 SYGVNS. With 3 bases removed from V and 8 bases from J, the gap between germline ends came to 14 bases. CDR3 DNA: TGTGCCAGCAGTGACATGACAGTTATGGATGAGCAGTTCTTC. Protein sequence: CASSDMTVMDEQFF.